This entry is about one TCR beta chain. The antigen is unknown. Germline V CDR1 and CDR2: SGHRS, YFSETQ. With V trimmed by 1 base and J by 0 bases, 11 bases remained unmatched. This CDR3 comprises 18 residues. PCR involved 60 Vbeta and 13 Jbeta primers. The repertoire was sequenced with immunoSEQ multiplex PCR; TCRdb's copy has only in-frame clones and lacks some. The sample has 150,000 to 200,000 clones; around 81% are singletons. The record originates from a study of cytomegalovirus exposure and HLA in healthy donors. Study details: Drawn from HLA-typed donors, 80 million to 100 million unique TCRs were held in an early data release.

The study's findings and limits: The study recorded about 160 TCR beta chains that were cytomegalovirus-associated.

This receptor was taken from a man aged 18 to 29 in good health and CMV-seronegative. The V gene is TRBV5-1, the J gene TRBJ2-5; 8 positions match TRBD1. Material: PBMCs. The CDR3 DNA sequence: TGCGCCAGCAGCTTGAGCCCGCGGGACAGGCAGTACCAAGAGACCCAGTACTTC. Protein: CASSLSPRDRQYQETQYF.